Shown below are 19 T cell receptor beta chains from a single sample sequenced in a study of cytotoxic CD8 clonotypes in ibrutinib-treated CLL (dated by TCRdb to the early 2020s). The time point label on this specimen signifies: progressive disease on ibrutinib. Libraries were built with the immunoSEQ multiplex PCR assay. TCRdb obtained this table from immuneACCESS and retained in-frame rearrangements with V and J assigned. These tables miss some clones; where compared with another copy, unresolved V genes account for less than half of the shortfall, and the remainder is unexplained. The sample has 250,000 to 350,000 clones on record, around 69% of them singletons. Together, the top ten hold about 5% of the sample. The starting material was PBMCs, obtained at disease progression, from a patient treated with ibrutinib. The receptor set was obtained from a human donor with chronic lymphocytic leukemia.

The chain uses TRBV19 and TRBJ1-2; TRBD1 aligns across 11 bases. CDR1 LNHDA and CDR2 SQIVND come from the germline V gene (reference sequence). V was clipped by 6 bases and J by 4 bases; unmatched bases: 7. The CDR3 runs to 15 residues. The CDR3 here is CASSPGTGGGYGYTF. The DNA for the CDR3 is TGTGCCAGTAGCCCCGGGACAGGGGGTGGCTATGGCTACACCTTC.

This clone has just one count. The chain is built from TRBV18 and TRBJ2-3; unclear D gene. CDR1 and CDR2 (germline): KGHSH, LQKENI. Trimming shortened V by 2 bases and J by 0 bases, and 12 bases separated the two germline ends. The CDR3 is 16 amino acids. CDR3 sequence: CASSPKSVASTDTQYF. The CDR3 DNA is TGTGCCAGCTCACCAAAATCCGTTGCTAGCACAGATACGCAGTATTTT. Drawing the rest from reference TRBV18 and TRBJ2-3, the complete variable domain is NAGVMQNPRHLVRRRGQEARLRCSPMKGHSHVYWYRQLPEEGLKFMVYLQKENIIDESGMPKERFSAEFPKEGPSILRIQQVVRGDSAAYFCASSPKSVASTDTQYFGPGTRLTVL.

The rearrangement uses TRBV27 and TRBJ2-7, with TRBD1 matching 9 bases. Germline CDR1 is MNHEY and CDR2 is SMNVEV (reference sequence). Losses at the gene ends were 10 bases for V and 9 bases for J; bases not matched to a gene: 10. This CDR3 is 12 amino acids long. CDR3 residues: CATNRGRDGQYF. Here the CDR3 DNA reads TGTGCCACCAACAGGGGGCGCGATGGGCAGTACTTC.

This chain connects TRBV7-6 to TRBJ2-5, with D unclear. The germline gives CDR1 SGHVS, CDR2 FNYEAQ. The length of the CDR3 is 12 residues. V gave up 4 bases and J gave up 5 bases, with 8 bases separating them. CDR3 amino acids: CASSSQTETQYF. The CDR3 DNA reads as TGTGCCAGCAGCTCGCAAACGGAGACCCAGTACTTC.

The chain is built from TRBV7-9 and TRBJ1-3; the D gene is possibly TRBD1 (5 bases). Germline values: CDR1 SEHNR, CDR2 FQNEAQ (reference sequence). The CDR3 is made up of 15 amino acids. The V gene lost 3 bases and the J gene lost 6 bases, with 15 bases spanning the gap. This chain's CDR3 is CASSLGQGLENTIYF. The CDR3 bases are TGTGCCAGCAGCTTGGGCCAGGGTCTCGAAAACACCATATATTTT.

This clone has only one observation. The CDR3 coding sequence is TGTGCCAGTAGTATAGCCCGTCAGGGTGCGAGAAACACCATATATTTT. This translates into CASSIARQGARNTIYF. This chain links TRBV19 with TRBJ1-3; the D gene is possibly TRBD1 (5 bases). V dropped 1 base and J dropped 5 bases, with 15 bases sitting between them. The CDR3 spans 16 residues. Looked up from germline, CDR1 is LNHDA and CDR2 is SQIVND (reference sequence). The whole variable domain, filled in from reference TRBV19 and TRBJ1-3, reads DGGITQSPKYLFRKEGQNVTLSCEQNLNHDAMYWYRQDPGQGLRLIYYSQIVNDFQKGDIAEGYSVSREKKESFPLTVTSAQKNPTAFYLCASSIARQGARNTIYFGEGSWLTVV.

This chain joins TRBV7-9 and TRBJ2-7, with D hard to call. Germline assignment: CDR1 SEHNR and CDR2 FQNEAQ (reference sequence). V was trimmed by 1 base and J by 2 bases, leaving 9 bases between them. This CDR3 contains 14 residues. The CDR3 region is CASSLGLGPYEQYF. The CDR3 bases are TGTGCCAGCAGCTTAGGGTTAGGGCCCTACGAGCAGTACTTC.

This clone was observed a handful of times. The chain uses TRBV6-1 and TRBJ1-5; the match to TRBD1 covers 8 bases. This CDR3 contains 12 residues. Germline V CDR1 and CDR2: MNHNS, SASEGT. V was pared by 8 bases and J by 4 bases, with 1 base of the junction left unmatched. In DNA form, the CDR3 reads TGTGCCAGCCGGACAGGGAATCAGCCCCAGCATTTT. This translates into CASRTGNQPQHF.

This CDR3 reads CASTPTRSTYEQYF. CDR3 sequence (DNA): TGTGCCAGCACCCCCACCCGTTCGACCTACGAGCAGTACTTC. This chain joins TRBV7-2 and TRBJ2-7; D is unclear. Trimming pared 7 bases from V and 2 bases from J, leaving 15 bases between. Germline assignment: CDR1 SGHTA and CDR2 FQGNSA. This CDR3 spans 14 amino acids.

This clone has just a few counts. The V gene is TRBV18, the J gene TRBJ1-6, with no clear D. The CDR3 spans 15 residues. Trimming took off 2 bases at V and 7 bases at J, with 12 bases between the two ends. Germline loops: CDR1 KGHSH, CDR2 LQKENI. The CDR3 region has the DNA TGTGCCAGCTCACCAGGGGTTTATGGCAATTCACCCCTCCACTTT. It encodes CASSPGVYGNSPLHF.

The V gene is TRBV4-1, the J gene TRBJ1-2; D is ambiguous. The CDR3 spans 11 residues. The V end lost 1 base, the J end lost 10 bases, and 7 bases lay between the germline ends. CDR1 is MGHRA, CDR2 YSYEKL, per germline. CDR3 bases: TGCGCCAGCAGCCAAGGACTTGACTACACCTTC. Protein: CASSQGLDYTF.

The rearrangement joins TRBV11-2 to TRBJ1-5, with TRBD1 matching 10 bases. Germline trimming cut 0 bases from V and 8 bases from J; bases unmatched to any gene: 7. The CDR3 extends over 16 amino acids. Germline V gives CDR1 SGHAT, CDR2 FQNNGV. The CDR3, as DNA: TGTGCCAGCAGCTTAGACGGGACAGGGGCAATCAAGCCCCAGCATTTT. Amino acid sequence: CASSLDGTGAIKPQHF.

This clone was observed a handful of times. The chain joins TRBV19 to TRBJ2-2, with 12 positions matching TRBD2. Germline CDR1 LNHDA, CDR2 SQIVND (reference sequence). V lost 5 bases, J lost 3 bases, and 4 bases stayed unmatched. The CDR3 is made up of 16 amino acids. The CDR3 DNA follows: TGTGCCAGTAGTTTACTAGCGGGAGGTTACACCGGGGAGCTGTTTTTT. Translation: CASSLLAGGYTGELFF.

This sequence joins TRBV10-2 and TRBJ2-7; D is undetermined. Germline assignment: CDR1 WSHSY and CDR2 SAAADI. CDR3 length: 12 residues. Trimming took 8 bases from V and 7 from J, leaving 15 bases between them. The CDR3 loop reads CASSDAKGEQYF. Here the CDR3 DNA reads TGCGCCAGCTCGGACGCTAAGGGAGAGCAGTACTTC.

V and J are TRBV7-2 and TRBJ1-6, with 11 bases aligning to TRBD1. This CDR3 is built from 18 residues. Per the germline V gene, CDR1 is SGHTA and CDR2 is FQGNSA. With 4 bases clipped from V and 1 base from J, the junction kept 6 bases outside the gene matches. The CDR3 DNA reads as TGTGCCAGCAGCTGGGGCGGACAGGGGGCGTCCTATAATTCACCCCTCCACTTT. It is translated as CASSWGGQGASYNSPLHF.

This chain connects TRBV4-1 to TRBJ2-7; 11 positions agree with TRBD1. The CDR3 covers 16 residues. The V and J ends lost 6 bases and 0 bases, in that order; junction bases with no gene match: 7. Germline assignment: CDR1 MGHRA and CDR2 YSYEKL. CDR3 coding DNA: TGCGCCAGCAGACAATCCGGGACAGGGGGCTCCTACGAGCAGTACTTC. Translating it yields CASRQSGTGGSYEQYF.

The chain uses TRBV6-5 and TRBJ2-3; no reliable D call. This CDR3 is built from 14 residues. V was shortened by 0 bases and J by 8 bases, with 12 bases between the two germline ends. Germline CDR1 reads MNHEY; CDR2 reads SVGAGI. The chain's CDR3 is CASSYSSNPGTQYF. The CDR3 nucleotides read TGTGCCAGCAGTTACTCGAGTAATCCCGGTACGCAGTATTTT.

As regards this clone: A much bigger clone sits one base away, suggesting this may be a read error. The same CDR3 is also encoded by other DNA sequences in this sample. The chain is built from TRBV9 and TRBJ2-3; D is unresolved. This CDR3 is built from 11 residues. CDR1 is SGDLS and CDR2 is YYNGEE in the germline V gene. V was pared by 0 bases and J by 7 bases, with 3 bases between. CDR3 DNA: TGTGCCAGCAGCGTAGGAAATACGCAGTATTTT. Translation gives CASSVGNTQYF.

This chain links TRBV6-5 with TRBJ2-5; D might be TRBD2 (5 bases). In germline, CDR1 is MNHEY, CDR2 SVGAGI. V was clipped by 11 bases and J by 0 bases, with 13 bases between them. This CDR3 has 13 residues. CDR3 nucleotides: TGTGCCGTCCGTCCGGGGAACCAAGAGACCCAGTACTTC. Amino acids: CAVRPGNQETQYF.